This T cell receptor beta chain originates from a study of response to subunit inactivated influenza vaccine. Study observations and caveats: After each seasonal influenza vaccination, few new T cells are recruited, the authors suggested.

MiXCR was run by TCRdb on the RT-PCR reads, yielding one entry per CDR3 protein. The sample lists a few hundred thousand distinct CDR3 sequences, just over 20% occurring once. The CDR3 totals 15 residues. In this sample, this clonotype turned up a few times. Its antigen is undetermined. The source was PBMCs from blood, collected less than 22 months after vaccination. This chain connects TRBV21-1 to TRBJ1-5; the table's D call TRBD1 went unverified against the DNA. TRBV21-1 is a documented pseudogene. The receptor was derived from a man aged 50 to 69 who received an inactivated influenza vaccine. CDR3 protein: CASSKFIGGWQPQHF. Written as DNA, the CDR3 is TGTGCCAGCAGCAAATTTATAGGGGGCTGGCAGCCCCAGCATTTT.